One and the same sample provided the 32 T cell receptor beta chains below, sequenced in a study of blood T cell repertoires in COVID-19. Assay used: immunoSEQ multiplex PCR; TCRdb lists only in-frame clones, some missing. The sample yields more than 300,000 clones, 88% seen once. Specimen: PBMCs or T cells enriched from blood (not recorded which). The receptors shown here come from a woman younger than 30 who had recovered from COVID-19.

The chain couples TRBV6-4 to TRBJ2-7; 7 positions match TRBD2. V gave up 0 bases and J gave up 0 bases; unmatched junction bases: 5. This CDR3 region has 16 residues. Germline-derived CDR1 and CDR2 are MRHNA and SNTAGT. CDR3 sequence reads: CASSDSGRGSSYEQYF. DNA for the CDR3: TGTGCCAGCAGTGACTCGGGGCGGGGGAGCTCCTACGAGCAGTACTTC.

The V call is TRBV4-3, the J call TRBJ1-1, with D unresolved. V dropped 0 bases and J dropped 0 bases, with 8 bases sitting between them. The CDR3 length is 15 residues. The germline gives CDR1 LGHNA, CDR2 YSLEER. CDR3 sequence: CASSQEGDLNTEAFF. For the CDR3, the DNA is TGCGCCAGCAGCCAAGAGGGAGACTTGAACACTGAAGCTTTCTTT.

This chain joins TRBV4-2 and TRBJ2-3, with 12 bases matching TRBD2. The CDR3 contains 19 residues. Germline trimming cut 1 base from V and 2 bases from J; bases unmatched to any gene: 10. Germline V gives CDR1 LGHNA, CDR2 YNFKEQ. The CDR3 spells CASSQVVLAGGSATDTQYF. The DNA for the CDR3 is TGTGCCAGCAGCCAAGTGGTCCTAGCGGGGGGGTCTGCCACAGATACGCAGTATTTT.

This chain links TRBV7-3 with TRBJ2-2; D unclear. The V end was cut by 0 bases, the J end by 2 bases, with 10 bases between. The CDR3 sequence is 16 residues long. Germline V gives CDR1 SGHTA, CDR2 FQGTGA. CDR3 loop: CASSLTAGLNTGELFF. The CDR3, as DNA: TGTGCCAGCAGCTTAACTGCAGGCCTTAACACCGGGGAGCTGTTTTTT.

The V call is TRBV9, the J call TRBJ1-6; 11 positions match TRBD1. This CDR3 region has 15 residues. Germline V gene sequence: CDR1 SGDLS, CDR2 YYNGEE. J lost 9 bases, V lost 0 bases, and 2 bases had no gene match. CDR3 sequence reads: CASSVGGQGGSPLHF. Here the CDR3 DNA reads TGTGCCAGCAGCGTAGGGGGACAGGGGGGTTCACCCCTCCACTTT.

The chain employs TRBV7-9 and TRBJ1-6; 9 nucleotides agree with TRBD1. V lost 6 bases, J lost 3 bases, and 12 bases stayed unmatched. This CDR3 region has 18 residues. Germline CDR1 reads SEHNR; CDR2 reads FQNEAQ (reference sequence). CDR3 nucleotide sequence: TGTGCCAGCAGAGACGAGAGACAGGGGGACCTCTATAATTCACCCCTCCACTTT. This codes for CASRDERQGDLYNSPLHF.

The chain uses TRBV18 and TRBJ1-2, with D possibly TRBD1 on 6 matching bases. Trimming stripped 2 bases from V and 3 bases from J, with 10 bases between. This CDR3 contains 14 residues. Germline CDR1 and CDR2: KGHSH and LQKENI. The CDR3 loop reads CASSPVGAHYGYTF. In DNA form, the CDR3 reads TGTGCCAGCTCACCAGTGGGGGCTCACTATGGCTACACCTTC.

This chain connects TRBV10-3 to TRBJ1-5; tentative D call: TRBD1 (5 bases). The CDR3 has 17 residues. V lost 0 bases to trimming and J lost 4 bases, with 16 bases between them. Germline V lookup: CDR1 ENHRY, CDR2 SYGVKD. The CDR3 DNA sequence: TGTGCCATCAGTGAGTCGGGGCCCACAGGTCCTAATCAGCCCCAGCATTTT. It yields the protein CAISESGPTGPNQPQHF.

This chain joins TRBV27 and TRBJ2-2, with TRBD1 matching over 10 bases. CDR1 and CDR2 (germline): MNHEY, SMNVEV (reference sequence). There are 15 residues in the CDR3. V dropped 2 bases and J dropped 5; count of bases not matched to a gene: 2. The CDR3 coding sequence is TGTGCCAGCAGTTTAGACAGGGGGCGTACCGGGGAGCTGTTTTTT. It yields the protein CASSLDRGRTGELFF.

The rearrangement joins TRBV19 to TRBJ1-2, with 9 bases matching TRBD1. The ends lost 6 bases at V and 1 base at J; junction bases unmatched: 9. Germline CDR1 reads LNHDA; CDR2 reads SQIVND (reference sequence). The CDR3 has 16 amino acids. The chain's CDR3 is CASRRGTGTLNYGYTF. The CDR3 DNA is TGTGCCAGTAGAAGGGGGACAGGGACCCTTAACTATGGCTACACCTTC.

The chain recombines TRBV29-1 with TRBJ2-4, with TRBD1 matching over 9 bases. The CDR3 runs to 14 residues. With 7 bases clipped from V and 1 base from J, the junction kept 5 bases outside the gene matches. The germline V gene encodes CDR1 SQVTM and CDR2 ANQGSEA. The CDR3 protein is CSAEQGAAKNIQYF. CDR3 nucleotides: TGCAGCGCGGAACAGGGGGCGGCCAAAAACATTCAGTACTTC.

The chain joins TRBV13 to TRBJ2-1; D is possibly TRBD1 (5 bases). Germline V gene lookup returns CDR1 PRHDT and CDR2 FYEKMQ (reference sequence). The CDR3 consists of 14 residues. Trimming stripped 5 bases from V and 5 bases from J, with 13 bases between. CDR3 DNA sequence: TGTGCCAGCAGCCCTGGGGCCGGCCACAATGAGCAGTTCTTC. Residues: CASSPGAGHNEQFF. The complete variable domain, with remaining parts taken from reference TRBV13 and TRBJ2-1, reads AAGVIQSPRHLIKEKRETATLKCYPIPRHDTVYWYQQGPGQDPQFLISFYEKMQSDKGSIPDRFSAQQFSDYHSELNMSSLELGDSALYFCASSPGAGHNEQFFGPGTRLTVL.

V is TRBV11-2 and J is TRBJ1-5, with D unclear. V lost 0 bases and J lost 7, with 7 bases in between. The CDR3 consists of 13 residues. Looked up from germline, CDR1 is SGHAT and CDR2 is FQNNGV. CDR3 region: CASSLDFSQPQHF. In DNA form, the CDR3 reads TGTGCCAGCAGCTTAGATTTTTCACAGCCCCAGCATTTT.

The gene calls are TRBV6-5 and TRBJ2-1; 13 bases align to TRBD2. V shed 5 bases, J shed 9 bases, and the junction held 4 bases outside the gene matches. Germline CDR1 and CDR2: MNHEY and SVGAGI. The CDR3 totals 14 residues. CDR3 bases: TGTGCCAGCAGTCGAGGACTAGCGGGGGCTGAGCAGTTCTTC. Protein product: CASSRGLAGAEQFF.

V and J are TRBV6-4 and TRBJ2-5; no reliable D call. This CDR3 spans 10 amino acids. Per germline, CDR1 MRHNA and CDR2 SNTAGT. V was shortened by 6 bases and J by 3 bases, with 2 bases between the two germline ends. In nucleotides, the CDR3 is TGTGCCAGCAGCGAAGAGACCCAGTACTTC. It is translated as CASSEETQYF.

This clone was observed once. The chain has TRBV6-5 and TRBJ1-1; 7 bases are a match to TRBD1. Trimming took 6 bases from V and 3 from J; bases not matched to a gene: 4. The CDR3 consists of 13 residues. In germline, CDR1 is MNHEY, CDR2 SVGAGI. The CDR3 sequence is CASSRGWDTEAFF. The CDR3 nucleotides read TGTGCCAGCAGCAGGGGGTGGGACACTGAAGCTTTCTTT.

The chain uses TRBV19 and TRBJ1-2, with D possibly TRBD1 on 6 matching bases. V was trimmed by 6 bases and J by 3 bases, leaving 17 bases between them. The V gene's germline CDR1 is LNHDA and CDR2 SQIVND (reference sequence). This CDR3 is built from 15 residues. CDR3 DNA sequence: TGTGCCAGTAGCCCCTGGGACACACAACACTATGGCTACACCTTC. It encodes CASSPWDTQHYGYTF.

This chain joins TRBV29-1 and TRBJ2-3; 12 nucleotides align to TRBD2. Germline assignment: CDR1 SQVTM and CDR2 ANQGSEA. The J segment lost 4 bases and the V segment lost 4 bases, leaving 6 bases of the junction unmatched. CDR3 length equals 15 residues. The CDR3 sequence is CSVALAGGPSDTQYF. DNA of the CDR3: TGCAGCGTTGCTCTAGCGGGGGGGCCATCAGATACGCAGTATTTT.

The gene calls are TRBV28 and TRBJ1-2; D is possibly TRBD1 (6 bases). The germline V and J ends were trimmed by 7 bases and 7 bases, with 10 bases remaining between them. The CDR3 extends over 11 amino acids. Germline CDR1 reads MDHEN; CDR2 reads SYDVKM. CDR3 protein: CASIQGSGYTF. The DNA of the CDR3 is TGTGCCAGCATCCAGGGGTCTGGCTACACCTTC.

Only one count was recorded for this clone. The V call is TRBV30, the J call TRBJ2-7, with 10 bases aligning to TRBD1. This CDR3 is 13 amino acids long. Trimming at V came to 5 bases and at J to 3 bases, leaving 4 bases not matched to a gene. CDR1 GTSNPN and CDR2 SVGIG come from the germline V gene (reference sequence). CDR3 sequence reads: CAWQTGGNYEQYF. CDR3 bases: TGTGCCTGGCAGACAGGGGGCAACTACGAGCAGTACTTC.

This sequence joins TRBV7-6 and TRBJ2-5; the D is unclear. The CDR3 is 14 amino acids. The germline V gene encodes CDR1 SGHVS and CDR2 FNYEAQ. Trimming cost V 2 bases and J 4 bases, with 11 bases left between them. The CDR3 reads CASSLLTDTETQYF. In DNA form, the CDR3 reads TGTGCCAGCAGCTTATTAACTGATACAGAGACCCAGTACTTC.

The genes are TRBV4-3 and TRBJ1-1, with TRBD1 matching over 11 bases. Germline-derived CDR1 and CDR2 are LGHNA and YSLEER. This CDR3 region has 18 residues. V shed 0 bases and J 4 bases; nucleotides not matched to a gene: 10. This CDR3 is CASSQDLRTGGFGTEAFF. The CDR3 bases are TGCGCCAGCAGCCAAGATCTGAGGACAGGGGGCTTCGGCACTGAAGCTTTCTTT.

The chain links TRBV30 to TRBJ2-7; D is perhaps TRBD2 (6 bases). The CDR3 extends over 13 amino acids. CDR1 and CDR2 from the germline V gene are GTSNPN and SVGIG (reference sequence). Between the trimmed V and J ends, which lost 2 bases and 5 bases, there was a span of 13 bases. The CDR3 loop is CAWSKRGSDEQYF. The CDR3 nucleotides read TGTGCCTGGAGTAAACGGGGGTCCGACGAGCAGTACTTC. Full variable domain (rest looked up from reference TRBV30 and TRBJ2-7): SQTIHQWPATLVQPVGSPLSLECTVEGTSNPNLYWYRQAAGRGLQLLFYSVGIGQISSEVPQNLSASRPQDRQFILSSKKLLLSDSGFYLCAWSKRGSDEQYFGPGTRLTVT.

The rearrangement joins TRBV19 to TRBJ2-3, with 9 bases fitting TRBD2. V lost 7 bases, J lost 14 bases, and 16 bases stayed unmatched. This CDR3 contains 14 residues. CDR1 LNHDA and CDR2 SQIVND come from the germline V gene (reference sequence). Here the CDR3 reads CASTDGAGGSTAYF. The DNA for the CDR3 is TGTGCCAGTACTGATGGAGCGGGGGGAAGTACTGCGTATTTT.

The chain is built from TRBV3-1 (or the pseudogene TRBV3-2) and TRBJ1-6, with D unclear. The V gene's germline CDR1 is LGHDT and CDR2 YNNKEL (reference sequence). Trimming shortened V by 8 bases and J by 2 bases, and 13 bases separated the two germline ends. The CDR3 covers 15 residues. The CDR3 is CASQLRGTYNSPLHF. CDR3 nucleotides: TGTGCCAGCCAACTACGGGGAACCTATAATTCACCCCTCCACTTT.

On this clone itself: Other DNA sequences from this sample encode an identical CDR3 as well. In DNA, the CDR3 is TGTGCCAGCAGCTTCGGGACAGGCTACGAGCAGTACTTC. Protein product: CASSFGTGYEQYF. The chain recombines TRBV7-3 with TRBJ2-7; 8 positions match TRBD1. V lost 3 bases to trimming and J lost 3 bases; unmatched junction nucleotides: 1. Germline V gene sequence: CDR1 SGHTA, CDR2 FQGTGA. The CDR3 runs 13 residues.

The V gene is TRBV27, the J gene TRBJ2-1; 8 bases line up with TRBD1. Germline V gene data show CDR1 as MNHEY and CDR2 as SMNVEV (reference sequence). This CDR3 comprises 15 residues. V was clipped by 6 bases and J by 7 bases; unmatched bases: 11. In DNA form, the CDR3 reads TGTGCCAGCAGCCCAAGGTCGACAGGGGATAATGAGCAGTTCTTC. Amino acid sequence: CASSPRSTGDNEQFF.

The V call is TRBV9, the J call TRBJ2-2; no firm D call. Trimming took off 4 bases at V and 0 bases at J, with 13 bases between the two ends. Germline CDR1 and CDR2: SGDLS and YYNGEE. This CDR3 has 16 residues. CDR3 bases: TGTGCCAGCAGCCCCCACACGCTCGCGAACACCGGGGAGCTGTTTTTT. As protein: CASSPHTLANTGELFF.

This chain uses TRBV3-1 (or the pseudogene TRBV3-2) with TRBJ2-2, with D hard to call. V shed 0 bases and J shed 7 bases, with 6 bases lying between them. The CDR3 totals 13 residues. Germline V gene sequence: CDR1 LGHDT, CDR2 YNNKEL (reference sequence). DNA of the CDR3: TGTGCCAGCAGCCAAGATGAGCTCGGGGAGCTGTTTTTT. It yields the protein CASSQDELGELFF.

About this clone itself: This CDR3 is also generated by other DNA sequences in the sample. The V call is TRBV2, the J call TRBJ1-5; the D is unclear. V was shortened by 6 bases and J by 4 bases, with 7 bases between the two germline ends. The CDR3 covers 12 residues. CDR1 is SNHLY and CDR2 is FYNNEI in the germline V gene. CDR3 nucleotides: TGTGCCAGCAGCCCCCGTAATCAGCCCCAGCATTTT. Its protein is CASSPRNQPQHF.

The chain recombines TRBV7-3 with TRBJ2-1; 8 bases agree with TRBD2. V gave up 6 bases and J gave up 6 bases; unmatched junction bases: 7. This CDR3 is built from 14 residues. Germline-derived CDR1 and CDR2 are SGHTA and FQGTGA. The CDR3 DNA sequence: TGTGCCAGCAGACAGAGCGGGAGAGTCAATGAGCAGTTCTTC. This translates into CASRQSGRVNEQFF.

This rearrangement joins TRBV4-1 to TRBJ1-1; possible D gene TRBD1, 5 bases. This CDR3 spans 16 amino acids. Trimming cost V 0 bases and J 1 base, with 12 bases left between them. In germline, CDR1 is MGHRA, CDR2 YSYEKL. The CDR3 DNA is TGCGCCAGCAGCCAAGAGGGGCCAGACGCGAACACTGAAGCTTTCTTT. Protein sequence: CASSQEGPDANTEAFF.